Each of the 9 T cell receptor beta chains below was sequenced from the same sample in a study of identical twins. TCRdb re-analysed the 5' RACE reads in MiXCR, keeping a single row per CDR3 protein. In the table there are hundreds of thousands of distinct CDR3 sequences, around an eighth of which are singletons. These records were also assigned to another study, of yellow fever vaccine responses in identical twins.

The sequenced material came from CD8+ T cells sorted from blood. These receptors all come from a young woman in good health.

The chain combines TRBV12-3 or TRBV12-4 with TRBJ1-1; 9 nucleotides align to TRBD1. V lost 6 bases to trimming and J lost 0 bases; unmatched junction nucleotides: 8. CDR3 size: 16 residues. The CDR3 protein is CASRNRDRDMNTEAFF. The CDR3 nucleotides are TGTGCCAGCAGAAACCGGGACAGGGACATGAACACTGAAGCTTTCTTT.

This clonotype has only a few counts. V is TRBV9 and J is TRBJ2-5; 7 bases are shared with TRBD2. The ends lost 4 bases at V and 3 bases at J; junction bases unmatched: 3. This CDR3 has 13 amino acids. Germline V lookup: CDR1 SGDLS, CDR2 YYNGEE. The CDR3 is CASSIAGEETQYF. DNA for the CDR3: TGTGCCAGCAGCATCGCGGGAGAAGAGACCCAGTACTTC.

There are a few counts of this clonotype. The V and J genes are TRBV6-2 or TRBV6-3 and TRBJ2-1; tentative D call: TRBD2 (5 bases). This CDR3 has 18 residues. V gave up 7 bases and J gave up 0 bases, with 22 bases separating them. In germline, CDR1 is MNHEY, CDR2 SVGEGT. The CDR3 loop is CASTYLGSEGYSYNEQFF. As DNA, the CDR3 is TGTGCCAGCACCTACCTGGGTAGCGAAGGGTACTCCTACAATGAGCAGTTCTTC.

V gene TRBV24-1 combines with J gene TRBJ2-1, with 12 bases lining up with TRBD2. J lost 8 bases, V lost 5 bases, and 6 bases had no gene match. CDR1 and CDR2 (germline): KGHDR, SFDVKD. The length of the CDR3 is 15 residues. As DNA, the CDR3 is TGTGCCACCAGTGCTAGGCTAGCGGGAGGGGATGAGCAGTTCTTC. Translated, it gives CATSARLAGGDEQFF.

This clonotype was seen a handful of times. The chain's CDR3 is CASSLPGGEKNIQYF. CDR3 bases: TGTGCCAGCAGCTTACCTGGGGGCGAAAAAAACATTCAGTACTTC. The chain combines TRBV7-9 with TRBJ2-4, with D possibly TRBD1 on 6 matching bases. Trimming took off 2 bases at V and 4 bases at J, with 12 bases between the two ends. Germline CDR1 SEHNR, CDR2 FQNEAQ (reference sequence). The length of the CDR3 is 15 residues.

The V gene is TRBV24-1, the J gene TRBJ1-4; TRBD1 matches at 7 bases. The V segment lost 7 bases and the J segment 10 bases; nucleotides outside the gene matches: 8. The CDR3 extends over 13 amino acids. CDR1 and CDR2 (germline): KGHDR, SFDVKD. The CDR3 region has the DNA TGTGCCACCAGCCGAGGGGACAGAGGAAAACTGTTTTTT. Translation gives CATSRGDRGKLFF.

This clonotype was seen more than once but under ten times. The V call is TRBV15, the J call TRBJ2-3, with 8 bases matching TRBD2. Germline lookup yields CDR1 LNHNV and CDR2 YYDKDF (reference sequence). V shed 5 bases, J shed 2 bases, and the junction held 9 bases outside the gene matches. The CDR3 sequence is 16 residues long. CDR3 protein: CATSPERGGPTDTQYF. The CDR3 nucleotides are TGTGCCACCAGCCCCGAACGGGGGGGGCCCACAGATACGCAGTATTTT.

Ten or more counts support this clonotype. The chain links TRBV12-3 or TRBV12-4 to TRBJ2-1; D gene uncertain. V lost 8 bases and J 9 bases, leaving 14 bases between the germline ends. The length of the CDR3 is 12 residues. The chain's CDR3 is CASGPPGVEQFF. In DNA form, the CDR3 reads TGTGCCAGCGGCCCGCCCGGAGTTGAGCAGTTCTTC.

The chain uses TRBV29-1 and TRBJ2-7; the D gene is possibly TRBD2 (6 bases). Germline CDR1 reads SQVTM; CDR2 reads ANQGSEA. Trimming shortened V by 5 bases and J by 3 bases, and 11 bases separated the two germline ends. The CDR3 runs 12 residues. The DNA for the CDR3 is TGCAGCGTTCGAGGGGAGGACTACGAGCAGTACTTC. Protein product: CSVRGEDYEQYF.